The present T cell receptor (beta chain) was sequenced within a study of CD8 T cells in ankylosing spondylitis. Study results and limitations: It appeared that ankylosing spondylitis blood was characterized by a TCR beta motif of under ten highly homologous variants.

The CDR3 covers 14 residues. Germline CDR1 SQVTM, CDR2 ANQGSEA. TCRdb redid the calling of the 5' RACE reads with MiXCR, one entry per CDR3 protein. The table includes roughly 700,000 distinct CDR3 sequences, 15% to 20% detected once. This clonotype was observed a handful of times. The antigen is undetermined. The junction does not match germline at one end; this may be a read error. The material sequenced was blood, either unsorted or a sorted T cell fraction (not recorded which). The chain links TRBV29-1 to TRBJ2-2; TRBD1 might be the D (6 bases). The TCR was taken from a male donor with ankylosing spondylitis. CDR3 sequence: CSVGRGGNTGELFF. In nucleotides, the CDR3 is TGCAGTGTTGGTAGAGGGGGTAACACCGGGGAGCTGTTTTTT.